The clone carrying this T cell receptor (beta chain) was detected a few times. The data belong to a study of early T cells in non-severe SARS-CoV-2 infection. The CDR3 is 17 residues long. The V gene's germline CDR1 is SGHVS and CDR2 FQNEAQ. The V and J ends lost 1 base and 8 bases respectively, with 20 bases between them. MiXCR, run by TCRdb on the 5' RACE reads, gives a single entry per CDR3 protein. The sample yields tens of thousands of distinct CDR3 sequences, around 11% seen once. The material was whole blood, obtained at baseline. This TCR derives from an adult who was a healthcare worker with PCR-confirmed SARS-CoV-2 infection or an uninfected control (not recorded which). The chain combines TRBV7-8 with TRBJ1-4; tentative D call: TRBD1 (5 bases). In DNA, the CDR3 is TGTGCCAGCAGCTTAGAGGACGTCAGGGATGTGGGCGAAAAACTGTTTTTT. Translated: CASSLEDVRDVGEKLFF.